The rows below give T cell receptor beta chains drawn from one sample of a study of identical twins. TCRdb called the 5' RACE reads again in MiXCR, with one record for every CDR3 protein. Among about 190,000 distinct CDR3 sequences listed, 15% to 20% were seen once. The sample also formed part of further work on T cells expressing NK-cell markers.

Sample: CD8+ T cells sorted from blood. These receptor sequences come from a woman aged 18-29 years in good health. CDR3s include the opening cysteine and the closing phenylalanine or tryptophan. Each record gives: clone size, J gene, V gene, D gene, CDR3 DNA, CDR3 protein. The D gene is left open where the match is weak. Clone size is stated in some rows and not others, as once, few, many or a class when expanded.

few,TRBJ2-2,TRBV9,-,TGTGCCAGCACCCAGAACACCGGGGAGCTGTTTTTT,CASTQNTGELFF
few,TRBJ2-1,TRBV7-9,-,TGTGCCAGCAGGCCCACCGGAGGCCACAATGAGCAGTTCTTC,CASRPTGGHNEQFF
few,TRBJ2-3,TRBV9,-,TGTGCCAGCAGCGCCGGGGACTCTACTGCCACAGATACGCAGTATTTT,CASSAGDSTATDTQYF
-,TRBJ2-7,TRBV12-3/TRBV12-4,TRBD2,TGTGCCAGCAGTTCGTCTAGCGGCCGCTCCTACGAGCAGTACTTC,CASSSSSGRSYEQYF
once,TRBJ2-3,TRBV29-1,-,TGCAGCGTCTATGGACAGAGCGGGCCAGATAAGCAGTATTTT,CSVYGQSGPDKQYF
-,TRBJ2-7,TRBV12-3/TRBV12-4,TRBD1,TGTGCCAGCAGCCTCAACAGGGGACAAACCTACGAGCAGTACTTC,CASSLNRGQTYEQYF
few,TRBJ2-3,TRBV5-1,-,TGCGCCAGCAGCCAGGGGATCTTGGGATACACAGATACGCAGTATTTT,CASSQGILGYTDTQYF
few,TRBJ1-4,TRBV11-2,TRBD1,TGTGCCAGCAGCCCCACCAGGGGGATCGGTGAAAAACTGTTTTTT,CASSPTRGIGEKLFF
-,TRBJ2-7,TRBV6-2/TRBV6-3,-,TGTGCCAGCAGTTACTCGGTTGGCTACGAGCAGTACTTC,CASSYSVGYEQYF
few,TRBJ2-7,TRBV5-6,TRBD2,TGTGCCAGCAGCTATCCTAGCGGGACCTACTACGAGCAGTACTTC,CASSYPSGTYYEQYF
-,TRBJ1-1,TRBV5-1,TRBD1,TGCGCCAGCAGCCATTTACCTCTCCGGGACTCAGGGGGTCCAATGAACACTGAAGCTTTCTTT,CASSHLPLRDSGGPMNTEAFF
-,TRBJ2-7,TRBV5-5,-,TGTGCCAGCAGCCGGGACAGCCTCGGGGGCTACGAGCAGTACTTC,CASSRDSLGGYEQYF
few,TRBJ2-1,TRBV4-3,-,TGCGCCAGCAGTCCTCTGAACGATTACAATGAGCAGTTCTTC,CASSPLNDYNEQFF
many,TRBJ1-2,TRBV7-2,-,TGTGCCAGCAGCTACCTTACCGGGAGGCATGGCTACACCTTC,CASSYLTGRHGYTF
-,TRBJ1-2,TRBV10-2,-,TGCGCCAGCACCCCCACTAACTATGGCTACACCTTC,CASTPTNYGYTF
-,TRBJ2-3,TRBV5-1,-,TGCGCCAGCAGCCCAGGCGGAGATTCGGATACGCAGTATTTT,CASSPGGDSDTQYF
many,TRBJ2-2,TRBV7-2,TRBD2,TGTGCCAGCAGCTTAGGACTAGCGGTTCCTTTTCCCGGGGAGCTGTTTTTT,CASSLGLAVPFPGELFF
once,TRBJ2-1,TRBV11-2,-,TGTGCCAGCAGCCAACAGGGCCCTGAGCAGTTCTTC,CASSQQGPEQFF
-,TRBJ2-7,TRBV20-1,-,TGCAGTGCTCGTAGGGACCGATCTACCTACGAGCAGTACTTC,CSARRDRSTYEQYF
-,TRBJ2-2,TRBV5-5,-,TGTGCCAGCAGTTCGTTCAGCGCGAACACCGGGGAGCTGTTTTTT,CASSSFSANTGELFF
-,TRBJ2-1,TRBV20-1,TRBD2,TGCAGTGCTAGGGCCTCGGGGCGGGAGGGCCCCTACAATGAGCAGTTCTTC,CSARASGREGPYNEQFF
few,TRBJ2-1,TRBV12-3/TRBV12-4,-,TGTGCCAGCAGGCCCGCCATGGACTTCGACAATGAGCAGTTCTTC,CASRPAMDFDNEQFF
few,TRBJ2-1,TRBV2,TRBD2,TGTGCCAGGCTGATGCAAACTGGACTAGCGGGAGTTTTGGATGAGCAGTTCTTC,CARLMQTGLAGVLDEQFF
-,TRBJ2-2,TRBV5-1,-,TGCGCCAGCAGCTTGTCCCCTCAATCCGGGGAGCTGTTTTTT,CASSLSPQSGELFF
-,TRBJ2-5,TRBV7-6,TRBD1,TGTGCCAGCAGCTTAGGTCAGCAGGGGGCTCCAGAGACCCAGTACTTC,CASSLGQQGAPETQYF
few,TRBJ2-1,TRBV10-3,-,TGTGCCATCAGCGAGGGGGGCTCCTACAATGAGCAGTTCTTC,CAISEGGSYNEQFF
many,TRBJ1-6,TRBV12-3/TRBV12-4,-,TGTGCCAGCAGTCTCGGAACTCTTAATTCACCCCTCCACTTT,CASSLGTLNSPLHF
-,TRBJ2-2,TRBV20-1,TRBD2,TGCAGTGCCACAGCGGGAGGGCCCGGCGGGGAGCTGTTTTTT,CSATAGGPGGELFF
few,TRBJ1-5,TRBV9,-,TGTGCCAGCAGCGTAGATGGAGGGAAAGGGTCGCCCCAGCATTTT,CASSVDGGKGSPQHF
few,TRBJ1-6,TRBV2,-,TGTGCCAGCAGGGGGTCACCCCTCCACTTT,CASRGSPLHF
few,TRBJ2-7,TRBV13,-,TGTGCCAGCAGCTTAGCTGGGGAGGAGGGCTACGAGCAGTACTTC,CASSLAGEEGYEQYF
few,TRBJ1-6,TRBV5-6,-,TGTGCCAGCAGCTTGGGAGGCATAGGCTCACCCCTCCACTTT,CASSLGGIGSPLHF
-,TRBJ2-5,TRBV10-3,TRBD1,TGTGCCATCAGGGGGGACAGGGGGCGAGAGACCCAGTACTTC,CAIRGDRGRETQYF
-,TRBJ2-7,TRBV3-1,-,TGTGCCAGCAGCCAAAGGGACTCCTACGAGCAGTACTTC,CASSQRDSYEQYF
-,TRBJ1-1,TRBV27,TRBD1,TGTGCCAGCAGCCATGACAGGGGGCTCGCTGAAGCTTTCTTT,CASSHDRGLAEAFF
-,TRBJ2-3,TRBV5-1,-,TGCGCCAGCAGCTTGGCCCTCCTGCCGTTCGTGGAGTATTTT,CASSLALLPFVEYF
-,TRBJ1-1,TRBV6-1,-,TGTGCCAGCAGTGAAGCTGGGGGGTGGAACACTGAAGCTTTCTTT,CASSEAGGWNTEAFF
-,TRBJ1-1,TRBV7-6,-,TGTGCCAGCAGCTTTCATAAGGGTGAGAACACTGAAGCTTTCTTT,CASSFHKGENTEAFF
-,TRBJ1-1,TRBV12-3/TRBV12-4,-,TGTGCCAGCGGTTTCGGGGTAGCTTTCTTT,CASGFGVAFF
-,TRBJ2-2,TRBV6-5,-,TGTGCCACCTCAGGGGGGACCGGGGAGCTGTTTTTT,CATSGGTGELFF
few,TRBJ2-7,TRBV9,TRBD2,TGTGCCAGCAGCGTAGGGCCTAGCGGGGGTTCCTACGAGCAGTACTTC,CASSVGPSGGSYEQYF